A selection of T cell receptor beta chains follows, all from one sample in a study of metastatic and nonmetastatic thyroid tumors. TCRdb called clones again from the PCR reads with MiXCR. The sample carries around 4,800 clones, 28% recorded once. Sequenced: adjacent normal tissue. The receptors come from a female donor with papillary thyroid cancer or a benign thyroid nodule (not recorded which). Some clones in this sample may be carry-over from other donors' samples. CDR3s include the opening cysteine and the closing phenylalanine or tryptophan. The order of the fields is V gene, clone size, J gene, D gene, CDR3 DNA, CDR3 protein. A D gene is named only where the DNA matches it firmly. Expanded clones are given a class, and other clones once, few, many or no size at all.

v_gene: TRBV6-9
abundance: NA
j_gene: TRBJ2-3
d_gene: TRBD2
CDR3nt: TGTGCCAGCAGACGGACTAGAAGCACAGATACGCAGTATTTT
CDR3aa: CASRRTRSTDTQYF

v_gene: TRBV6-1
abundance: large
j_gene: TRBJ2-7
d_gene: TRBD2
CDR3nt: TGTGCCACCCGGACTAGCGGGAGCCACGAGCAGTACTTC
CDR3aa: CATRTSGSHEQYF

v_gene: TRBV28
abundance: NA
j_gene: TRBJ1-5
d_gene: TRBD1
CDR3nt: TGTGCCAGCAGCCGAACAGGGGAGGCCAATCAGCCCCAGCATTTT
CDR3aa: CASSRTGEANQPQHF

v_gene: TRBV5-5
abundance: NA
j_gene: TRBJ1-2
d_gene: NA
CDR3nt: TGTGCCAGCAGCTTGGCCGACCGCGCCTATGGCTACACCTTC
CDR3aa: CASSLADRAYGYTF

v_gene: TRBV7-2
abundance: NA
j_gene: TRBJ2-7
d_gene: NA
CDR3nt: TGTGCCAGCAGCCCAGGGGACTCAAGCTCCTACGAGCAGTACTTC
CDR3aa: CASSPGDSSSYEQYF

v_gene: TRBV5-1
abundance: medium-sized
j_gene: TRBJ1-3
d_gene: NA
CDR3nt: TGCGCCAGCAGCTTGACGTCCTCTCTCTCCTCTGGAAACACCATATATTTT
CDR3aa: CASSLTSSLSSGNTIYF

v_gene: TRBV6-5
abundance: few
j_gene: TRBJ2-2
d_gene: TRBD2
CDR3nt: TGTGCCAGCAGTTGCTTAAACGGGGGGAGCGGGGAGCTGTTTTTT
CDR3aa: CASSCLNGGSGELFF

v_gene: TRBV28
abundance: NA
j_gene: TRBJ1-2
d_gene: NA
CDR3nt: TGTGCCAGCAGTGGGGCTGGCTTTCACGTGGGGGATGGCTACACCTTC
CDR3aa: CASSGAGFHVGDGYTF

v_gene: TRBV27
abundance: NA
j_gene: TRBJ2-7
d_gene: NA
CDR3nt: TGTGCCAGTAGTTTAGGAGGGGTTGGTATCAGGGACTACGAGCAGTACTTC
CDR3aa: CASSLGGVGIRDYEQYF

v_gene: TRBV6-1
abundance: few
j_gene: TRBJ2-7
d_gene: TRBD2
CDR3nt: TGTGCCAGCAGTGAATCCACGACTAGCGGGATGCTCTCCTACGAGCAGTACTTC
CDR3aa: CASSESTTSGMLSYEQYF

v_gene: TRBV4-2
abundance: many
j_gene: TRBJ2-2
d_gene: TRBD2
CDR3nt: TGTGCCAGCAGCCCTACCGGGACTAGCGGGTCGGGCGGGGAGCTGTTTTTT
CDR3aa: CASSPTGTSGSGGELFF

v_gene: TRBV27
abundance: NA
j_gene: TRBJ2-7
d_gene: NA
CDR3nt: TGTGCCAGCAGTTTATCCACCGGAGGGCTCTACGAGCAGTACTTC
CDR3aa: CASSLSTGGLYEQYF

v_gene: TRBV27
abundance: NA
j_gene: TRBJ2-2
d_gene: NA
CDR3nt: TGTGCCAGCACGTCCACAGGGCTAGCTGACACCGGGGAGCTGTTTTTT
CDR3aa: CASTSTGLADTGELFF

v_gene: TRBV6-2/TRBV6-3
abundance: NA
j_gene: TRBJ2-7
d_gene: NA
CDR3nt: TGTGCCAGCAGTTACTCGTTGGACTTAGGCATGAAAGAGCAGTACTTC
CDR3aa: CASSYSLDLGMKEQYF

v_gene: TRBV5-1
abundance: NA
j_gene: TRBJ2-1
d_gene: TRBD1
CDR3nt: TGCGCCAGCAGCTTGGTTCAGGGGGCCTACAATGAGCAGTTCTTC
CDR3aa: CASSLVQGAYNEQFF

v_gene: TRBV9
abundance: medium-sized
j_gene: TRBJ2-7
d_gene: TRBD2
CDR3nt: TGTGCCAGCAGCGCAACTAGCGGGAGTGGTGAGCAGTACTTC
CDR3aa: CASSATSGSGEQYF

v_gene: TRBV27
abundance: NA
j_gene: TRBJ2-3
d_gene: NA
CDR3nt: TGTGCCAGCAGGCCGACTAGCACAGATACGCAGTATTTT
CDR3aa: CASRPTSTDTQYF

v_gene: TRBV27
abundance: few
j_gene: TRBJ2-7
d_gene: NA
CDR3nt: TGTGCCAGCAGTTCCGGGTCGGGACCGACGCCTTACGAGCAGTACTTC
CDR3aa: CASSSGSGPTPYEQYF

v_gene: TRBV27
abundance: few
j_gene: TRBJ1-1
d_gene: NA
CDR3nt: TGTGCCAGCAGTAGGGGACACACCTCGGCGAACACTGAAGCTTTCTTT
CDR3aa: CASSRGHTSANTEAFF

v_gene: TRBV28
abundance: few
j_gene: TRBJ2-7
d_gene: NA
CDR3nt: TGTGCCAGCAGTTTAAGCTGGCGGCTTCGTGGCGAGCAGTACTTC
CDR3aa: CASSLSWRLRGEQYF

v_gene: TRBV5-1
abundance: NA
j_gene: TRBJ2-7
d_gene: NA
CDR3nt: TGCGCCAGCAGCTTAAGGTTTTTCTACGAGCAGTACTTC
CDR3aa: CASSLRFFYEQYF

v_gene: TRBV11-2
abundance: few
j_gene: TRBJ2-5
d_gene: NA
CDR3nt: TGTGCCAGCAGCTTGGATGCAGAGACCCAGTACTTC
CDR3aa: CASSLDAETQYF

v_gene: TRBV10-3
abundance: large
j_gene: TRBJ2-7
d_gene: TRBD1
CDR3nt: TGTGCCATCAGTGATAAGGGGGCGAAGCAGTACTTC
CDR3aa: CAISDKGAKQYF

v_gene: TRBV20-1
abundance: NA
j_gene: TRBJ2-6
d_gene: NA
CDR3nt: TGCAGTGCCCAACCCTTTACAGGGGCCAACGTCCTGACTTTC
CDR3aa: CSAQPFTGANVLTF

v_gene: TRBV30
abundance: many
j_gene: TRBJ1-1
d_gene: NA
CDR3nt: TGTGCCTGGAGTCCCCCGGTCGCTGAAGCTTTCTTT
CDR3aa: CAWSPPVAEAFF

v_gene: TRBV27
abundance: large
j_gene: TRBJ2-7
d_gene: NA
CDR3nt: TGTGCCAGCAGTTTAGGAGGGGGCGGTATCAGGGACTACGAGCAGTACTTC
CDR3aa: CASSLGGGGIRDYEQYF

v_gene: TRBV20-1
abundance: NA
j_gene: TRBJ2-7
d_gene: TRBD2
CDR3nt: TGCAGTGCTAGAGGGGGTAGCGGGGCCTCCTACGAGCAGTACTTC
CDR3aa: CSARGGSGASYEQYF

v_gene: TRBV6-1
abundance: few
j_gene: TRBJ2-7
d_gene: NA
CDR3nt: TGTGCCAGCAAATCACAGCGGGACTTC
CDR3aa: CASKSQRDF

v_gene: TRBV20-1
abundance: NA
j_gene: TRBJ2-7
d_gene: NA
CDR3nt: TGCATCCCCCAGGGGGGGGAGCAGTACTTC
CDR3aa: CIPQGGEQYF

v_gene: TRBV6-2/TRBV6-3
abundance: NA
j_gene: TRBJ1-6
d_gene: NA
CDR3nt: TGTGCCAGCAGTTACACGGACTTCAGTCTGGGGTCACCCCTCCACTTT
CDR3aa: CASSYTDFSLGSPLHF

v_gene: TRBV20-1
abundance: NA
j_gene: TRBJ2-1
d_gene: TRBD2
CDR3nt: TGCAGTGCTAGAGCCACGGGACTAGCGGGAGGCAATGAGCAGTTCTTC
CDR3aa: CSARATGLAGGNEQFF

v_gene: TRBV7-8
abundance: NA
j_gene: TRBJ1-5
d_gene: NA
CDR3nt: TGTGCCAGCAGCTTAGCTCGGGCGGGGAATCAGCCCCAGCATTTT
CDR3aa: CASSLARAGNQPQHF

v_gene: TRBV5-1
abundance: medium-sized
j_gene: TRBJ2-5
d_gene: NA
CDR3nt: TGCGCCAGCAGCTTGGTCGGGGGACAAGAGACCCAGTACTTC
CDR3aa: CASSLVGGQETQYF

v_gene: TRBV7-8
abundance: NA
j_gene: TRBJ2-2
d_gene: NA
CDR3nt: TGTGCCAGCAGCTTAGAAGCCCGTTCTTTGAGGACCGGGGAGCTGTTTTTT
CDR3aa: CASSLEARSLRTGELFF

v_gene: TRBV6-2/TRBV6-3
abundance: large
j_gene: TRBJ2-7
d_gene: NA
CDR3nt: TGTGCCAGCAGCCTTCGGATGGAGCAGTACTTC
CDR3aa: CASSLRMEQYF

v_gene: TRBV6-2/TRBV6-3
abundance: few
j_gene: TRBJ2-7
d_gene: NA
CDR3nt: TGTGCCAGCAGTTTGGACGCTCCCTACGAGCAGTACTTC
CDR3aa: CASSLDAPYEQYF

v_gene: TRBV28
abundance: NA
j_gene: TRBJ2-7
d_gene: NA
CDR3nt: TGTGCCAGCAGTTCAGCTGAGACGCGGAGCTCCTACGAGCAGTACTTC
CDR3aa: CASSSAETRSSYEQYF

v_gene: TRBV15
abundance: NA
j_gene: TRBJ2-3
d_gene: NA
CDR3nt: TGTGCCACCAGCAGAAATGGGCTTTTCATAGATACGCAGTATTTT
CDR3aa: CATSRNGLFIDTQYF

v_gene: TRBV9
abundance: medium-sized
j_gene: TRBJ2-7
d_gene: NA
CDR3nt: TGTGCCAGCAGCAGCGGCGGATACTACGAGCAGTACTTC
CDR3aa: CASSSGGYYEQYF

v_gene: TRBV2
abundance: few
j_gene: TRBJ2-1
d_gene: NA
CDR3nt: TGTGCCAGCAGAATTACAGGCTTAAATTACAATGAGCAGTTCTTC
CDR3aa: CASRITGLNYNEQFF

v_gene: TRBV2
abundance: NA
j_gene: TRBJ2-7
d_gene: TRBD1
CDR3nt: TGTGCCAGCCGTGACAGGGGCTACGAGCAGTACTTC
CDR3aa: CASRDRGYEQYF

v_gene: TRBV6-5
abundance: once
j_gene: TRBJ2-7
d_gene: TRBD1
CDR3nt: TGTGCTAGCAGTTACTCGCCGGGACAGGGTCATTACTTC
CDR3aa: CASSYSPGQGHYF

v_gene: TRBV2
abundance: NA
j_gene: TRBJ2-1
d_gene: NA
CDR3nt: TGTGCCAGCAGTCAGAGACCAAATGAGCAGTTCTTC
CDR3aa: CASSQRPNEQFF

v_gene: TRBV20-1
abundance: medium-sized
j_gene: TRBJ1-2
d_gene: NA
CDR3nt: TGCAGTGCTAGAGATGATTCCGGACGACGTGGCTACACCTTC
CDR3aa: CSARDDSGRRGYTF

v_gene: TRBV20-1
abundance: medium-sized
j_gene: TRBJ1-1
d_gene: TRBD1
CDR3nt: TGCAGTGCTCGACAGGGGATTGAAGCTTTCTTT
CDR3aa: CSARQGIEAFF

v_gene: TRBV28
abundance: NA
j_gene: TRBJ1-2
d_gene: TRBD1
CDR3nt: TGTGCCAGCAGTGACCGGAGACAGGGGGCTGGCTACACCTTC
CDR3aa: CASSDRRQGAGYTF

v_gene: TRBV27
abundance: few
j_gene: TRBJ2-2
d_gene: NA
CDR3nt: TGTGCCAGCAGTTTAGCCGGGGGCGGGTACACCGGGGAGCTGTTTTTT
CDR3aa: CASSLAGGGYTGELFF

v_gene: TRBV28
abundance: few
j_gene: TRBJ1-2
d_gene: TRBD1
CDR3nt: TGTGCCAGCTCGGACAGGGTCCGCAACTATGGCTACACCTTC
CDR3aa: CASSDRVRNYGYTF